This TCR beta chain was retrieved from a study of technical replicates of blood from a handful of donors. Clones were sequenced by immunoSEQ multiplex PCR, and TCRdb holds only the in-frame ones, with some missing. The sample consists of 10,000 to 12,000 clones, roughly 94% of them appearing once. The source is a human donor in good health. Sequencing was performed on PBMCs.

The CDR3 spells CASSQGRANEQYF. CDR3 in DNA: TGTGCCAGCAGCCAGGGCAGGGCAAACGAGCAGTACTTC. The chain couples TRBV5-4 to TRBJ2-7; a weak D match, TRBD1 (5 bases). Germline values: CDR1 SGHNT, CDR2 YYREEE (reference sequence). This CDR3 is 13 amino acids long. V lost 4 bases and J 5 bases, leaving 13 bases between the germline ends.